This T cell receptor beta chain was identified in a study of radiation and T cells in renal cell carcinoma. A remark on this clone: The antigen is not known.

Time point meaning: baseline pretreatment blood. Treatment given: 15 Gy SBRT to primary tumor, nephrectomy 4 weeks later. The patient's renal cell carcinoma had clear cell pathology. Notes on the study in general: Top tumor clonotypes rose in blood 2 weeks post-radiation, then contracted. Without pretreatment biopsies, baseline tumor clonotype presence was undetermined.

Sequenced by immunoSEQ multiplex PCR; TCRdb stores in-frame clones only, minus some. The data contain some 100,000 clones, 82% of them singletons. The source material was blood, sampled from a patient whose treatment included radiotherapy and nephrectomy. This receptor was obtained from a man in his fifties or sixties with renal cell carcinoma.

The CDR3 DNA sequence: TGTGCCAGTAGTGAACCCGGGACTAGCGGTCCCCTCCAGTTCTTC. Translated: CASSEPGTSGPLQFF. V is TRBV19 and J is TRBJ2-1; 11 bases agree with TRBD2. Per the germline V gene, CDR1 is LNHDA and CDR2 is SQIVND (reference sequence). This CDR3 is 15 amino acids long. V lost 5 bases and J lost 13; bases outside the gene matches: 13.